The following is a T cell receptor (beta chain) sequence with its context. The antigen is unknown. The CDR3 runs 13 residues. Germline CDR1 MNHNS, CDR2 SASEGT. Trimming took 10 bases from V and 0 from J, leaving 11 bases between them. This table comes from immunoSEQ multiplex PCR, and its TCRdb copy is limited to in-frame clones, with some not included. This table has tens of thousands of clones, roughly 87% appearing once. Peripheral blood came from all dose cohorts at three timepoints. The data derive from a study of OX40 agonist ivuxolimab in advanced cancers. Whole-study context: Prior therapy, whether anti-PD-1, anti-PD-L1 or anti-CTLA-4, was allowed, and roughly 40% had some. The study's findings and limits: The average count of expanded clones was higher among CD8+ T cells than among CD4+. The study observed clonal expansion of CD4+ and CD8+ blood T cells by week 6 at 0.1 to 3.0 mg/kg.

This specimen consisted of CD4+ or CD8+ T cells sorted from blood, obtained in a trial of the OX40 agonist ivuxolimab. This chain uses TRBV6-1 with TRBJ2-3; D is ambiguous. The sequence was collected from an adult with an advanced solid tumor such as melanoma, head and neck, liver or kidney cancer. The CDR3, as DNA: TGTGCCACCACGGACGGGAGCACAGATACGCAGTATTTT. It is translated as CATTDGSTDTQYF.